This TCR beta chain originates from a study of T cell responses to AZD1222 COVID-19 vaccine. The CDR3 runs 17 residues. CDR1 is SGHDT, CDR2 YYEEEE, per germline. The V end was cut by 0 bases, the J end by 0 bases, with 13 bases between. Using immunoSEQ multiplex PCR, the repertoire was profiled, and TCRdb retains in-frame clones only, with some absent. Of more than 140,000 clones in the sample, under 95% were seen once. A note on this clone: Its antigen is undetermined.

Study-wide results and limits: Just a handful of AZD1222 recipients tested seropositive at baseline. Most donors were white British and more were female, and clonal diversity was possibly underestimated. Spike-specific TCRs gained breadth and depth after people received two AZD1222 doses.

V usage is TRBV5-6 and J usage is TRBJ1-5, with a tentative D call TRBD1 (5 bases). This TCR was sampled from an adult in good health. The source material was peripheral blood, sampled on day 0 of AZD1222 vaccination. This chain's CDR3 is CASSLVLGGDSNQPQHF. DNA of the CDR3: TGTGCCAGCAGCTTGGTATTGGGAGGGGATAGCAATCAGCCCCAGCATTTT. Full variable domain (remainder filled in from reference TRBV5-6 and TRBJ1-5): DAGVTQSPTHLIKTRGQQVTLRCSPKSGHDTVSWYQQALGQGPQFIFQYYEEEERQRGNFPDRFSGHQFPNYSSELNVNALLLGDSALYLCASSLVLGGDSNQPQHFGDGTRLSIL.